Listed below are T cell receptor beta chains from one sample, sequenced in a study of cytomegalovirus exposure and HLA in healthy donors. Repertoires were generated with immunoSEQ multiplex PCR, while TCRdb's copy carries only in-frame clones and drops some. The sample yields around 90,000 clones, approximately 86% seen once. What was sequenced was PBMCs. These receptors came from a man aged 25-45 years in good health and CMV-seropositive. Both conserved end residues are part of each CDR3. The order of the fields is V gene, D gene, J gene, CDR3 length, clone size, CDR3 protein, CDR3 DNA. The D gene is left open where the match is weak. Only some rows state a clone size, as once, few, many or a class for expanded clones.

V: TRBV5-6
D: -
J: TRBJ1-5
length: 13
size: -
CDR3: CASSFVGVQPQHF
DNA: TGTGCCAGCAGCTTTGTCGGGGTTCAGCCCCAGCATTTT

V: TRBV5-1
D: TRBD1
J: TRBJ2-7
length: 16
size: -
CDR3: CASSPPGTVRTYEQYF
DNA: TGCGCCAGCAGCCCCCCCGGGACAGTTAGAACCTACGAGCAGTACTTC

V: TRBV7-7
D: -
J: TRBJ2-5
length: 15
size: once
CDR3: CASSLETQGWGTQYF
DNA: TGTGCTAGCAGCTTAGAGACCCAGGGCTGGGGGACCCAGTACTTC

V: TRBV5-1
D: TRBD2
J: TRBJ2-5
length: 15
size: -
CDR3: CASSGLAGVQETQYF
DNA: TGCGCCAGCAGCGGTCTAGCGGGAGTCCAAGAGACCCAGTACTTC

V: TRBV14
D: -
J: TRBJ1-3
length: 14
size: -
CDR3: CASSPLDSRNTIYF
DNA: TGTGCCAGCAGCCCCTTGGACAGTAGAAACACCATATATTTT

V: TRBV4-1
D: -
J: TRBJ1-4
length: 15
size: -
CDR3: CASSQVDSLNEKLFF
DNA: TGCGCCAGCAGCCAAGTCGACAGCTTGAATGAAAAACTGTTTTTT

V: TRBV18
D: -
J: TRBJ1-2
length: 18
size: -
CDR3: CASSPATQPGQRSYGYTF
DNA: TGTGCCAGCTCACCAGCGACGCAACCGGGACAACGAAGCTATGGCTACACCTTC

V: TRBV5-1
D: -
J: TRBJ2-7
length: 14
size: once
CDR3: CASSLGGVGYEQYF
DNA: TGCGCCAGCAGCTTAGGAGGGGTGGGCTACGAGCAGTACTTC

V: TRBV27
D: TRBD2
J: TRBJ2-1
length: 16
size: -
CDR3: CASSPTLAGVINEQFF
DNA: TGTGCCAGCAGTCCGACTCTAGCGGGAGTGATTAATGAGCAGTTCTTC

V: TRBV7-2
D: -
J: TRBJ2-4
length: 16
size: -
CDR3: CASSLDPLARKNIQYF
DNA: TGTGCCAGCAGCTTAGATCCCCTGGCCCGAAAAAACATTCAGTACTTC

V: TRBV27
D: -
J: TRBJ2-7
length: 14
size: -
CDR3: CASSLSGSGNEQYF
DNA: TGTGCCAGCAGTTTATCAGGCAGCGGAAACGAGCAGTACTTC

V: TRBV28
D: -
J: TRBJ1-5
length: 15
size: -
CDR3: CASSPGRGRGQPQHF
DNA: TGTGCCAGCAGCCCAGGTCGGGGGAGAGGGCAGCCCCAGCATTTT

V: TRBV29-1
D: -
J: TRBJ2-3
length: 14
size: -
CDR3: CSVTGEVSTDTQYF
DNA: TGCAGCGTTACTGGAGAAGTTAGCACAGATACGCAGTATTTT

V: TRBV28
D: -
J: TRBJ1-4
length: 19
size: few
CDR3: CASSLLMPDRLSRFEKLFF
DNA: TGTGCCAGCAGTTTACTTATGCCCGACAGATTAAGCCGATTTGAAAAACTGTTTTTT

V: TRBV6-5
D: TRBD1
J: TRBJ2-7
length: 14
size: few
CDR3: CASSYLGQGYEQYF
DNA: TGTGCCAGCAGTTACTTGGGACAGGGCTACGAGCAGTACTTC

V: TRBV15
D: -
J: TRBJ1-1
length: 17
size: -
CDR3: CATSRDDSVWLNTEAFF
DNA: TGTGCCACCAGCAGAGATGACTCTGTCTGGTTGAACACTGAAGCTTTCTTT

V: TRBV28
D: -
J: TRBJ2-7
length: 16
size: -
CDR3: CASSSLRGEGGYEQYF
DNA: TGTGCCAGCAGCTCGCTTCGGGGGGAGGGGGGCTACGAGCAGTACTTC

V: TRBV29-1
D: -
J: TRBJ1-3
length: 15
size: -
CDR3: CSVESAITGGNTIYF
DNA: TGCAGCGTTGAGTCCGCCATAACGGGAGGAAACACCATATATTTT

V: TRBV30
D: -
J: TRBJ1-3
length: 13
size: -
CDR3: CAWSLSSGNTIYF
DNA: TGTGCCTGGAGCCTAAGCTCGGGAAACACCATATATTTT

V: TRBV6-1
D: TRBD1
J: TRBJ2-2
length: 15
size: once
CDR3: CASSTYRGASGELFF
DNA: TGTGCCAGCAGTACCTACAGGGGGGCGTCCGGGGAGCTGTTTTTT

V: TRBV19
D: TRBD1
J: TRBJ1-5
length: 16
size: -
CDR3: CASSPPGQERNQPQHF
DNA: TGTGCCAGTAGTCCTCCGGGACAGGAACGCAATCAGCCCCAGCATTTT

V: TRBV2
D: TRBD2
J: TRBJ2-7
length: 16
size: -
CDR3: CASSGVSGGFSYEQYF
DNA: TGTGCCAGCAGTGGGGTTAGCGGGGGATTCTCCTACGAGCAGTACTTC

V: TRBV12-5
D: -
J: TRBJ2-5
length: 15
size: -
CDR3: CASGFQGTSIETQYF
DNA: TGTGCTAGTGGTTTCCAGGGGACGAGTATCGAGACCCAGTACTTC

V: TRBV5-1
D: TRBD2
J: TRBJ2-1
length: 15
size: -
CDR3: CASSLVLAGNNEQFF
DNA: TGCGCCAGCAGCTTGGTCCTAGCGGGGAACAATGAGCAGTTCTTC

V: TRBV28
D: TRBD1
J: TRBJ2-7
length: 16
size: few
CDR3: CASSSLTGTGHYEQYF
DNA: TGTGCCAGCAGTTCCTTGACCGGGACAGGGCACTACGAGCAGTACTTC

V: TRBV5-1
D: TRBD2
J: TRBJ2-3
length: 17
size: -
CDR3: CASSLAISGSHQDTQYF
DNA: TGCGCCAGCAGCTTGGCAATTAGCGGGAGCCACCAAGATACGCAGTATTTT

V: TRBV9
D: -
J: TRBJ2-3
length: 14
size: -
CDR3: CASSATSGVDTQYF
DNA: TGTGCCAGCAGCGCTACCTCCGGGGTAGATACGCAGTATTTT

V: TRBV11-2
D: TRBD1
J: TRBJ2-7
length: 12
size: -
CDR3: CASSRDRGEQYF
DNA: TGTGCCAGCAGCCGGGACAGAGGCGAGCAGTACTTC

V: TRBV19
D: -
J: TRBJ2-2
length: 17
size: -
CDR3: CASSEEKYSRDTGELFF
DNA: TGTGCCAGTAGCGAAGAAAAGTACTCGCGGGACACCGGGGAGCTGTTTTTT

V: TRBV27
D: -
J: TRBJ1-1
length: 13
size: -
CDR3: CASSIKQGAEAFF
DNA: TGTGCCAGCAGTATAAAACAGGGAGCTGAAGCTTTCTTT

V: TRBV19
D: TRBD1
J: TRBJ2-5
length: 16
size: -
CDR3: CASSGPGQTIQETQYF
DNA: TGTGCCAGTAGTGGACCGGGACAGACGATTCAAGAGACCCAGTACTTC

V: TRBV18
D: TRBD1
J: TRBJ1-2
length: 15
size: -
CDR3: CASSLRTGPNYGYTF
DNA: TGTGCCAGCTCACTAAGGACAGGCCCTAACTATGGCTACACCTTC

V: TRBV4-1
D: -
J: TRBJ1-2
length: 16
size: -
CDR3: CASSQGAVSANYGYTF
DNA: TGCGCCAGCAGCCAAGGGGCTGTATCCGCTAACTATGGCTACACCTTC